This is a list of T cell receptor beta chains from one sample in a study of regulatory T cells in long-lasting Graves disease. MiXCR, applied by TCRdb to the multiplex PCR reads, yields one record per CDR3 protein. The table includes some 330,000 distinct CDR3 sequences, approximately 12% detected once. This sample also belongs to another study, concerning T cells in Graves' hyperthyroidism and ophthalmopathy.

Here the sequenced sample was peripheral blood mononuclear cells (PBMCs), taken at new diagnosis, from a patient treated with antithyroid drugs. The receptor set was obtained from a woman in her late teens or twenties with Graves disease. The CDR3 runs from the conserved cysteine through the conserved F or W. A clone size is listed for some rows: how often the clone was seen (once, few, many), or a class if it is expanded.

CDR3aa	v_gene	j_gene	abundance
CASSLALGTGTANEQFF	TRBV5-1	TRBJ2-1	many
CASSGENQPQHF	TRBV2	TRBJ1-5	-
CASRSRLAGEKTTDTQYF	TRBV7-8	TRBJ2-3	many
CSARGTGGLEQFF	TRBV20-1	TRBJ2-1	many
CASRRGRGAMDTEAFF	TRBV6-1	TRBJ1-1	many
CASSFGRTGGNYGYTF	TRBV7-6	TRBJ1-2	many
CASSLRNLRQETQYF	TRBV28	TRBJ2-5	few
CASSLSSGLFYEQYF	TRBV7-2	TRBJ2-7	many
CASSLTYGEKLFF	TRBV7-2	TRBJ1-4	many
CASSSTEREKLFF	TRBV7-2	TRBJ1-4	few
CSVEPRGQGAYGYTF	TRBV29-1	TRBJ1-2	many
CASGQGDRPCEQYF	TRBV12-3/TRBV12-4	-	-
CSAVLQGDGTEAFF	TRBV20-1	TRBJ1-1	many
CASSSVGGRNEKLFF	TRBV12-3/TRBV12-4	TRBJ1-4	-
CATSPSRGRASSYTF	TRBV12-3/TRBV12-4	TRBJ1-2	many
CATSARGPRFYEQYF	TRBV24-1	TRBJ2-7	-
CASSLLGFPQETQYF	TRBV28	TRBJ2-5	many
CSAVDKSSYNEQFF	TRBV20-1	TRBJ2-1	many
CASSGQGIYNEQFF	TRBV6-1	TRBJ2-1	many
CASREGGSGGLVQETQYF	TRBV6-2/TRBV6-3	TRBJ2-5	-
CSASENTEAFF	TRBV20-1	TRBJ1-1	many
CASSQDSGRATGEQFF	TRBV4-1	TRBJ2-1	few
CASSSLGLAGGSEQFF	TRBV7-2	TRBJ2-1	many
CSALGQEPFYGYTF	TRBV20-1	TRBJ1-2	-
CASSPFRGLAGTETQYF	TRBV5-5	TRBJ2-5	-
CASSSTAGTSGTRWTQYF	TRBV28	TRBJ2-5	many
CASSPGRNYGYTF	TRBV18	TRBJ1-2	many